Here is one TCR beta chain with its context. Its specificity is not known. TCRdb reanalysed the PCR reads using MiXCR and keeps one entry per CDR3 protein. Among 400,000 to 600,000 distinct CDR3 sequences listed, about 22% were seen once. This sample is part of a study of molecular identifiers for immune sequencing clone quantification. Study-wide points: Clones above 20 RNA copies contained over 98% of effector molecules and under 1% of naive molecules. Spiked Jurkat TCR RNA equal to one cell could reportedly be picked out among some 1 million naive cells.

Germline V CDR1 and CDR2: MGHDK, SYGVNS. The CDR3 is made up of 18 amino acids. Trimming at V came to 1 base and at J to 4 bases, leaving 13 bases not matched to a gene. Input material: naive CD8+ T cells from blood, with Jurkat cell RNA spiked in. Subset: FACS-sorted CD8+CD4-CCR7+CD45RA+ naive T cells. The J gene is TRBJ2-1, the V gene TRBV25-1; 7 nucleotides match TRBD2. The TCR was taken from a human donor in good health. Some libraries in this study had Jurkat cell RNA spiked in. CDR3 in amino acids: CASSEFLGGRAGYNEQFF. DNA of the CDR3: TGTGCCAGCAGTGAATTTTTGGGAGGGAGGGCGGGGTACAATGAGCAGTTCTTC.